A selection of T cell receptor beta chains follows, all from one sample in a study of response to subunit inactivated influenza vaccine. One entry per CDR3 protein results from TCRdb running MiXCR on the RT-PCR reads. Counted here are just over 300,000 distinct CDR3 sequences, roughly 20% occurring once; the ten biggest clones make up 10%. The sequences come from PBMCs from blood, collected roughly 20 months after vaccination. These receptors came from a man aged 50 to 69 who received an inactivated influenza vaccine. CDR3s include the opening cysteine and the closing phenylalanine or tryptophan.

CASSLGGSHSYEQYF TRBV5-1 15 TRBJ2-7
CASSLSSSGNTIYF TRBV12-3/TRBV12-4 14 TRBJ1-3
CASSPGPSNQPQHF TRBV12-3/TRBV12-4 14 TRBJ1-5
CSVGIAGLRNEQFF TRBV29-1 14 TRBJ2-1
CASSRDRGWGGQFF TRBV10-2 14 TRBJ2-1
CASSFIGQDGYTF TRBV5-1 13 TRBJ1-2
CASSLVAQGRTEAFF TRBV5-1 15 TRBJ1-1
CSARTSTNQPQHF TRBV20-1 13 TRBJ1-5
CASSQSANYGYTF TRBV3-1 13 TRBJ1-2
CASSRLESGYTF TRBV3-1 12 TRBJ1-2
CASSLTLRDDEQFF TRBV7-2 14 TRBJ2-1
CASPQGEGEQPQHF TRBV14 14 TRBJ1-5
CASSLDTYPIYF TRBV5-1 12 TRBJ1-3
CASSQVHEQYF TRBV3-1 11 TRBJ2-7
CSAWTGWNEKLFF TRBV20-1 13 TRBJ1-4
CASSLGRGSTDTQYF TRBV5-1 15 TRBJ2-3
CASSAYSTQETQYF TRBV9 14 TRBJ2-5
CATRRAASYGYTF TRBV6-1 13 TRBJ1-2
CSVPTSGATDTQYF TRBV29-1 14 TRBJ2-3
CASSLALGREEFGEQFF TRBV5-1 17 TRBJ2-1
CASSTAGWEKYF TRBV28 12 TRBJ2-7
CASKPTGNTEAFF TRBV5-1 13 TRBJ1-1
CASSRDRNSPLHF TRBV12-3/TRBV12-4 13 TRBJ1-6
CASSLGTSSPLHF TRBV7-6 13 TRBJ1-6
CASSPQGHSGANVLTF TRBV18 16 TRBJ2-6
CASSPGTETSPLHF TRBV18 14 TRBJ1-6
CASSSRPYGYTF TRBV12-3/TRBV12-4 12 TRBJ1-2
CASSFRGSGNTEAFF TRBV12-3/TRBV12-4 15 TRBJ1-1
CASLERNTGELFF TRBV27 13 TRBJ2-2
CASSSWTGNTEAFF TRBV11-2 14 TRBJ1-1
CATSRRRDGEKLFF TRBV15 14 TRBJ1-4
CASSQHGARNTEAFF TRBV3-1 15 TRBJ1-1
CASSLGQGAGANVLTF TRBV5-8 16 TRBJ2-6
CASSQDLGQGYGYTF TRBV4-3 15 TRBJ1-2
CASREGLANSPLHF TRBV9 14 TRBJ1-6
CASSFRGTGGSTEAFF TRBV6-5 16 TRBJ1-1
CASSGDSPIPFF TRBV5-1 12 TRBJ1-1
CSVRQESSYNEQFF TRBV29-1 14 TRBJ2-1
CASSYHSPDQPQHF TRBV6-5 14 TRBJ1-5
CASSFRAFQGAKNIQYF TRBV5-6 17 TRBJ2-4